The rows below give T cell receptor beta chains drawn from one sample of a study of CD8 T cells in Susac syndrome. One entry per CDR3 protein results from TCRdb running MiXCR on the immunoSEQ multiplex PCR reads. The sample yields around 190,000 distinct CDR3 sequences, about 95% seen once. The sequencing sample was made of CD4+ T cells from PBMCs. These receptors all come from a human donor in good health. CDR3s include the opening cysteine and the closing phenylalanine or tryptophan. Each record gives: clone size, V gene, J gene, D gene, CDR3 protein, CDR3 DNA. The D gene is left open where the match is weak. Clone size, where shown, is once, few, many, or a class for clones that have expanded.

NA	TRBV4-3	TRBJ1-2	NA	CASSQRGAENYGYTF	TGCGCCAGCAGCCAAAGGGGGGCAGAGAACTATGGCTACACCTTC
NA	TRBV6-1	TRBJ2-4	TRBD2	CASIAPGGRNSLRAF	TGTGCCAGCATCGCCCCGGGAGGACGAAACTCTCTCCGTGCCTTC
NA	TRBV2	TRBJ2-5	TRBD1	CASSGDRVGTQYF	TGTGCCAGCAGCGGGGACAGAGTGGGGACCCAGTACTTC
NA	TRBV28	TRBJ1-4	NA	CASSLPGDNEKLFF	TGTGCCAGCAGCCTTCCCGGGGATAATGAAAAACTGTTTTTT
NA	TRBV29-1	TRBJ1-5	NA	CSVGGQYSNQPQHF	TGCAGCGTTGGGGGGCAGTATAGCAATCAGCCCCAGCATTTT
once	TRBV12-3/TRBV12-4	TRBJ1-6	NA	CASRTLASPLHF	TGTGCCAGCCGGACCTTAGCTTCACCCCTCCACTTT
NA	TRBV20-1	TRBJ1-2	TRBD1	CSASGDRVSRGYTF	TGCAGTGCTAGTGGGGACAGAGTCTCTCGGGGCTACACCTTC
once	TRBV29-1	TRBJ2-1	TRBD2	CSASAGGNNEQFF	TGCAGCGCCTCCGCGGGAGGGAACAATGAGCAGTTCTTC
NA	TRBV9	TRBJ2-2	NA	CASSTGPGDGELFF	TGTGCCAGCAGCACCGGACCAGGGGACGGGGAGCTGTTTTTT
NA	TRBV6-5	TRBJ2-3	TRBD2	CASSYGLAGRSSTDTQYF	TGTGCCAGCAGTTACGGTCTAGCGGGGCGATCTAGCACAGATACGCAGTATTTT
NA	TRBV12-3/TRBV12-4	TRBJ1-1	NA	CASALKELNTEAFF	TGTGCCAGCGCTCTAAAGGAGTTGAACACTGAAGCTTTCTTT
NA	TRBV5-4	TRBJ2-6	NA	CASSLVGANVLTF	TGTGCCAGCAGCTTGGTCGGGGCCAACGTCCTGACTTTC
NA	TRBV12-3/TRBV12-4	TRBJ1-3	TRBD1	CASRRGQVSGNTIYF	TGTGCCAGCAGACGGGGACAGGTCTCTGGAAACACCATATATTTT
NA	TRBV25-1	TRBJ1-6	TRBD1	CASSGRTGYNSPLHF	TGTGCCAGCAGTGGCAGGACAGGGTATAATTCACCCCTCCACTTT
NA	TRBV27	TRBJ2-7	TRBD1	CASRRQGRYEQYF	TGTGCCAGCAGAAGACAGGGTAGGTACGAGCAGTACTTC
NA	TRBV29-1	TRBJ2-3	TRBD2	CTGAGGDTDTQYF	TGCACCGGAGCGGGGGGGGACACAGATACGCAGTATTTT
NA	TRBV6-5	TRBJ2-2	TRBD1	CASSFQGQGYTGELFF	TGTGCCAGCAGTTTCCAGGGACAGGGCTACACCGGGGAGCTGTTTTTT
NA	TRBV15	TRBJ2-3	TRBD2	CATSRESVAGDTQYF	TGTGCCACCAGCAGAGAGTCGGTAGCGGGAGATACGCAGTATTTT
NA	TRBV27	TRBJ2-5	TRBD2	CASSSGLAQTQYF	TGTGCCAGCAGTTCGGGACTAGCGCAAACCCAGTACTTC
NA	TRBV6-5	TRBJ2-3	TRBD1	CASRRQGSTDTQYF	TGTGCCAGCAGGAGACAGGGAAGCACAGATACGCAGTATTTT
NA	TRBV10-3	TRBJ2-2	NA	CAIRLDTNTGELFF	TGTGCCATCAGGCTGGACACAAACACCGGGGAGCTGTTTTTT
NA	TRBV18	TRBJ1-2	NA	CASSPYGDDHGYTF	TGTGCCAGCTCACCCTATGGGGATGATCATGGCTACACCTTC